Here is one T cell receptor (beta chain) with its context. This specimen belongs to a study of blood T cells in healthy people across ages. V gave up 4 bases and J gave up 0 bases; unmatched junction bases: 4. CDR3 length: 17 residues. CDR1 is MGHDK and CDR2 is SYGVNS in the germline V gene. For the second PCR, which ran for about 6 to 11 cycles, a sample-barcoded 5' primer and a J-beta primer mix were used. One entry per CDR3 protein, called by TCRdb with MiXCR from the 5' RACE reads. The sample has more than 1,400,000 distinct CDR3 sequences; roughly 40% are singletons. Sequencing used blood. V gene TRBV25-1 combines with J gene TRBJ2-6; 9 nucleotides agree with TRBD1. The TCR was taken from a woman aged 18 to 35 in good health. CDR3 sequence reads: CASSGQGGPSGANVLTF. CDR3 sequence (DNA): TGTGCCAGCAGTGGACAGGGGGGTCCCTCTGGGGCCAACGTCCTGACTTTC.